The subject of this entry is one TCR beta chain. Germline-derived CDR1 and CDR2 are MNHEY and SMNVEV (reference sequence). This CDR3 is built from 16 residues. Losses at the gene ends were 2 bases for V and 5 bases for J; bases not matched to a gene: 6. This specimen comes from a study of blood T cell repertoires in COVID-19. Study information: Samples came from the United States, Italy and Spain, spanning acute and convalescent COVID-19. The cDNA or gDNA used as material had been derived from T cells, B-cell-depleted T cells, or PBMCs.

The table came from immunoSEQ multiplex PCR; TCRdb's copy has only in-frame clones and leaves some out. The sample includes around 100,000 clones, over 70% seen only once; the top ten take 11%. This receptor was taken from a man at least 80 years old with acute or convalescent COVID-19. This sequence joins TRBV27 and TRBJ2-2; 9 nucleotides agree with TRBD2. Sequenced sample: peripheral blood. DNA of the CDR3: TGTGCCAGCAGTTTAAGAGCGGGAGGACGGACCGGGGAGCTGTTTTTT. Protein: CASSLRAGGRTGELFF.